What follows describes a single TCR beta chain. Its antigen is unidentified. This sample was taken from a study of long-term antiretroviral therapy in people with HIV. Study findings and constraints: The ART regimens used between the mid-2000s and the late 2010s may be less effective than current ones. Repertoire dominance by clones expanded before ART was seen at all time points.

Germline-derived CDR1 and CDR2 are KGHSH and LQKENI. Trimming removed 6 bases from V and 2 bases from J; junction bases left unmatched: 6. The CDR3 is made up of 14 amino acids. Sequencing used immunoSEQ v3.0 at survey level. Repertoires were generated with immunoSEQ multiplex PCR, while TCRdb's copy carries only in-frame clones and drops some. Among roughly 15,000 clones, about 86% were seen once, and the ten largest hold about 15%. Every one of the donors gave at least one pre-ART PBMC sample and at least two post-ART PBMC samples. The rearrangement joins TRBV18 to TRBJ1-2, with 7 bases aligning to TRBD1. Sequencing was performed on unsorted PBMCs, taken roughly 2.3 years before starting antiretroviral therapy. This clonotype was obtained from a woman in her twenties or thirties with HIV. The CDR3 reads CASSRQGPNYGYTF. The CDR3 DNA reads TGTGCCAGCTCTAGACAGGGACCGAACTATGGCTACACCTTC. The full variable domain, rest sourced from reference TRBV18 and TRBJ1-2, is NAGVMQNPRHLVRRRGQEARLRCSPMKGHSHVYWYRQLPEEGLKFMVYLQKENIIDESGMPKERFSAEFPKEGPSILRIQQVVRGDSAAYFCASSRQGPNYGYTFGSGTRLTVV.